The rows below give T cell receptor beta chains drawn from one sample of a study of long-term antiretroviral therapy in people with HIV. TCRdb's copy holds only in-frame clones and misses some; the assay was immunoSEQ multiplex PCR. This table holds tens of thousands of clones, 85% to 95% found once. Sequenced material: unsorted PBMCs, taken 5.3 years after starting antiretroviral therapy. All receptors derive from a man in his forties or fifties with HIV. Each CDR3 is given with its conserved first and last residue. D genes are given only for firm matches. The listing skips clone size in some rows; elsewhere it reads once, few, many or a size class.

j_call,v_call,clone_size,d_call,cdr3_aa,cdr3_nt
TRBJ1-2,TRBV29-1,-,TRBD1,CSADSTGLGYGYTF,TGCAGCGCCGACTCGACAGGGTTGGGCTATGGCTACACCTTC
TRBJ2-7,TRBV7-2,-,TRBD2,CASGLAGVSYEQYF,TGTGCCAGCGGCCTAGCGGGAGTCTCCTACGAGCAGTACTTC
TRBJ2-7,TRBV11-2,-,-,CASSSLSYEQYF,TGTGCCAGCAGCTCGCTCTCCTACGAGCAGTACTTC
TRBJ2-7,TRBV4-3,-,-,CASSQENYGYEQYF,TGCGCCAGCAGCCAAGAAAACTACGGGTACGAGCAGTACTTC
TRBJ2-7,TRBV18,-,TRBD2,CASRGTTDYEQYF,TGTGCCAGCCGAGGGACTACAGACTACGAGCAGTACTTC
TRBJ2-6,TRBV19,-,-,CASRQGTGANVLTF,TGTGCCAGTAGACAGGGAACTGGGGCCAACGTCCTGACTTTC
TRBJ2-1,TRBV29-1,-,TRBD2,CSVPAGGSPSYNEQFF,TGCAGCGTTCCAGCGGGGGGCTCCCCATCCTACAATGAGCAGTTCTTC
TRBJ1-1,TRBV21-1,-,-,CASSKQGLNTEAFF,TGTGCCAGCAGCAAACAGGGCCTGAACACTGAAGCTTTCTTT
TRBJ2-3,TRBV2,-,-,CASSKGTATDTQYF,TGTGCCAGCAGTAAAGGTACAGCCACAGATACGCAGTATTTT
TRBJ2-7,TRBV4-2,-,TRBD1,CASSQDGDRPYEQYF,TGTGCCAGCAGCCAAGATGGGGACAGACCCTACGAGCAGTACTTC
TRBJ1-2,TRBV12-5,-,-,CASGFRDGANYGYTF,TGTGCTAGTGGTTTCCGGGACGGCGCTAACTATGGCTACACCTTC
TRBJ1-4,TRBV10-3,-,TRBD1,CAISEWPPDRESNEKLFF,TGTGCCATCAGTGAGTGGCCCCCCGACAGGGAATCGAATGAAAAACTGTTTTTT
TRBJ2-1,TRBV9,-,-,CASSPDGAGNEQFF,TGTGCCAGCAGCCCGGACGGGGCTGGGAATGAGCAGTTCTTC
TRBJ2-3,TRBV15,-,TRBD2,CATSRERGGGTDTQYF,TGTGCCACCAGCAGAGAACGTGGGGGGGGGACAGATACGCAGTATTTT
TRBJ2-4,TRBV2,-,-,CASSPRPSGNIQYF,TGTGCCAGCAGTCCCCGTCCGTCGGGAAACATTCAGTACTTC
TRBJ1-1,TRBV30,-,-,CAWSVAGRTEAFF,TGTGCCTGGAGTGTTGCAGGGAGAACTGAAGCTTTCTTT
TRBJ2-3,TRBV18,-,-,CASSPRQGTDTQYF,TGTGCCAGCTCACCCCGACAGGGCACAGATACGCAGTATTTT
TRBJ2-1,TRBV19,few,-,CASSIVRYNEQFF,TGTGCCAGTAGTATAGTACGGTACAATGAGCAGTTCTTC
TRBJ1-6,TRBV19,-,-,CASSPGTEINSPLHF,TGTGCCAGTAGTCCTGGGACGGAGATTAATTCACCCCTCCACTTT
TRBJ1-1,TRBV2,-,TRBD1,CATKGTANTEAFF,TGTGCCACCAAAGGGACAGCGAACACTGAAGCTTTCTTT
TRBJ2-5,TRBV7-2,-,TRBD2,CASSLERGRETQYF,TGTGCCAGCAGCTTAGAGCGGGGCCGAGAGACCCAGTACTTC
TRBJ2-7,TRBV11-3,-,-,CASSLEPTSYEQYF,TGTGCCAGCAGCTTAGAACCTACCTCCTACGAGCAGTACTTC